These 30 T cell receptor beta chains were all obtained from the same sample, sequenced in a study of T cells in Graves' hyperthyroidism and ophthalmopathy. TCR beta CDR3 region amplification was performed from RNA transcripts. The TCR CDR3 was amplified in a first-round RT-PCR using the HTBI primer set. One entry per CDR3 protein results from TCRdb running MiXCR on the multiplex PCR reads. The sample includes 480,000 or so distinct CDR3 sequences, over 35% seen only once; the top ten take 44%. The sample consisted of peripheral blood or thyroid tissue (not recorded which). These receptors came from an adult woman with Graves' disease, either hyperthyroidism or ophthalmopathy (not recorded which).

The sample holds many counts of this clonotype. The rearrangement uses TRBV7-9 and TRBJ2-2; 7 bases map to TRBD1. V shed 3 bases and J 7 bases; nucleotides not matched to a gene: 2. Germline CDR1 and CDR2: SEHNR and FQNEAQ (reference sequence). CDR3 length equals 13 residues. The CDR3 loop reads CASSLQGDGELFF. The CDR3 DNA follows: TGTGCCAGCAGCTTGCAGGGGGACGGGGAGCTGTTTTTT.

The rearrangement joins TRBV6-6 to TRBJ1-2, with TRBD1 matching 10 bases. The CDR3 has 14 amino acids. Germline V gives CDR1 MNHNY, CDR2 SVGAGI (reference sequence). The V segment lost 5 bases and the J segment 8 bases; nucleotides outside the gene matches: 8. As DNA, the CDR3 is TGTGCCAGCAGTACCGGACAGGGGGGTGGCGGCTACACCTTC. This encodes CASSTGQGGGGYTF.

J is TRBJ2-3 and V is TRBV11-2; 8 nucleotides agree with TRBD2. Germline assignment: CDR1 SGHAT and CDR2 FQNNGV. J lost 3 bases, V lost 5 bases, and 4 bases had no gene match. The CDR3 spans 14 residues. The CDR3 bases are TGTGCCAGCAGCGTAGCGGGACTGACAGATACGCAGTATTTT. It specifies CASSVAGLTDTQYF.

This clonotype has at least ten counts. The DNA of the CDR3 is TGTGCCAGCAGCTTGGACAGGATTGAAGCTTTCTTT. Its translation: CASSLDRIEAFF. The chain couples TRBV11-2 to TRBJ1-1; TRBD1 aligns across 7 bases. Germline CDR1 is SGHAT and CDR2 is FQNNGV. The J segment lost 7 bases and the V segment lost 3 bases, leaving 2 bases of the junction unmatched. The CDR3 is 12 amino acids.

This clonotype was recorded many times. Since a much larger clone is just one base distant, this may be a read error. The CDR3 loop reads CASSFSPGNTIYF. The CDR3 DNA follows: TGTGCCAGCAGTTTCTCGCCTGGAAACACCATATATTTT. This rearrangement joins TRBV12-3 or TRBV12-4 to TRBJ1-3; D remains ambiguous. The ends were cut back, 3 bases at V and 2 bases at J, with 5 bases in the middle. This CDR3 region has 13 residues.

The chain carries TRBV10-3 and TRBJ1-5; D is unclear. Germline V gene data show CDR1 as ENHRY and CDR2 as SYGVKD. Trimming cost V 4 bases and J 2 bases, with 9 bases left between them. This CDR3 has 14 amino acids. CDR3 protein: CAISVAGGNQPQHF. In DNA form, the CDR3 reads TGTGCCATCAGTGTGGCCGGGGGCAATCAGCCCCAGCATTTT.

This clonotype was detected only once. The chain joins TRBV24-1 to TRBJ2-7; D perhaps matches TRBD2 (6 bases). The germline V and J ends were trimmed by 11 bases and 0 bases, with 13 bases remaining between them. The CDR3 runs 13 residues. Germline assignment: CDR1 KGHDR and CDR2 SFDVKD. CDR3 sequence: CAIGGESSYEQYF. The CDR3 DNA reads TGTGCCATCGGGGGAGAGAGCTCCTACGAGCAGTACTTC.

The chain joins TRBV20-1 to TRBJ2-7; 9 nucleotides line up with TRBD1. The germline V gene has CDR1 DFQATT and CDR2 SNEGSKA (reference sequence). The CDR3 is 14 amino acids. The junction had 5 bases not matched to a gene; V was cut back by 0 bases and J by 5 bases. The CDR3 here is CSAREGTGKDEQYF. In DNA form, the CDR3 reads TGCAGTGCTAGAGAGGGGACAGGGAAGGACGAGCAGTACTTC.

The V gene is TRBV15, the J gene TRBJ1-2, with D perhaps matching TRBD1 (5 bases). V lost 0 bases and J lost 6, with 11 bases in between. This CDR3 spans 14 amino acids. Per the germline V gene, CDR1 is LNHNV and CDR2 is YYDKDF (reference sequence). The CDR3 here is CATSRDRGMDGYTF. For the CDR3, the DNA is TGTGCCACCAGCAGAGATCGGGGGATGGATGGCTACACCTTC. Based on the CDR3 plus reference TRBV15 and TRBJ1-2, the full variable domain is DAMVIQNPRYQVTQFGKPVTLSCSQTLNHNVMYWYQQKSSQAPKLLFHYYDKDFNNEADTPDNFQSRRPNTSFCFLDIRSPGLGDTAMYLCATSRDRGMDGYTFGSGTRLTVV.

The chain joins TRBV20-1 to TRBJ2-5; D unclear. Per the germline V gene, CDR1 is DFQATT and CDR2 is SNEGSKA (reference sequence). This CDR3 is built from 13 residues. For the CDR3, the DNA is TGCAATTCTGGCATACAAAACGGGGAGACCCAGTACTTC. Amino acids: CNSGIQNGETQYF.

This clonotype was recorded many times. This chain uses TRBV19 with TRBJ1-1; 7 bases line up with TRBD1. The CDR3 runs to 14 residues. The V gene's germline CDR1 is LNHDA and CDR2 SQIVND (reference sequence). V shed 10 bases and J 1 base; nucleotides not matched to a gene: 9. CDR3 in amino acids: CATYRGLANTEAFF. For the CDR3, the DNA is TGTGCCACCTACAGGGGCCTCGCGAACACTGAAGCTTTCTTT.

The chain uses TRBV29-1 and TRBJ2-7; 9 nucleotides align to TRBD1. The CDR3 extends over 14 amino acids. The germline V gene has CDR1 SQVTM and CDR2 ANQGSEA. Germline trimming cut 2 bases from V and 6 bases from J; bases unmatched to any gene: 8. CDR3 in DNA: TGCAGCGTTGAATTGGTACAGGGGGCATTCGAGCAGTACTTC. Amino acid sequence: CSVELVQGAFEQYF.

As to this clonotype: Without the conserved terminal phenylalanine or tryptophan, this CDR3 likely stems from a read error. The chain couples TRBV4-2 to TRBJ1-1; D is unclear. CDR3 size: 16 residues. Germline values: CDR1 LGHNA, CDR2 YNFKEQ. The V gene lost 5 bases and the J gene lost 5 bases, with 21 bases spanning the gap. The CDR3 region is CASSEMKGGLGTEAFV. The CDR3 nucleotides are TGTGCCAGCAGCGAGATGAAGGGAGGACTGGGAACTGAAGCTTTCGTT.

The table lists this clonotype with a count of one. The CDR3 nucleotides read TGCAGCGTTGACCGGGACAGGGTGGGAGTAGAGACCCAGTACTTC. Translating it yields CSVDRDRVGVETQYF. The V call is TRBV29-1, the J call TRBJ2-5; TRBD1 matches at 9 bases. Germline V gene lookup returns CDR1 SQVTM and CDR2 ANQGSEA. The V gene end was trimmed by 3 bases and the J gene end by 4 bases; junction bases not matched to a gene: 9. The CDR3 runs 15 residues.

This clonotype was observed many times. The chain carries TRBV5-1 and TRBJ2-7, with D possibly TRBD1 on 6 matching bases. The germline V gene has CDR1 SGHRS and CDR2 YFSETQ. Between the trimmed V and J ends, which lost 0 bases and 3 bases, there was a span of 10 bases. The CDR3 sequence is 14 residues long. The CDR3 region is CASSLAPGVYEQYF. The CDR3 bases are TGCGCCAGCAGCTTGGCCCCAGGGGTCTACGAGCAGTACTTC.

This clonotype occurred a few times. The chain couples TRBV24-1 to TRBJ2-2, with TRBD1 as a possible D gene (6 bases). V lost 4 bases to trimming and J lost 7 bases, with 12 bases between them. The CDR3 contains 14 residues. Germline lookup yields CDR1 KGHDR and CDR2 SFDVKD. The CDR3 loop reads CATSDTGLGGELFF. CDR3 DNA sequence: TGTGCCACCAGTGACACAGGGTTGGGCGGGGAGCTGTTTTTT.

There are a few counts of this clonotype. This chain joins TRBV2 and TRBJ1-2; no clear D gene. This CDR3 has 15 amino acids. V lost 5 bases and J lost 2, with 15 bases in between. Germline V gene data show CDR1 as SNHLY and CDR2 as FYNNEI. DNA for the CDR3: TGTGCCAGCAGTTCAAACAGAAAACACAACTATGGCTACACCTTC. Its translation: CASSSNRKHNYGYTF.

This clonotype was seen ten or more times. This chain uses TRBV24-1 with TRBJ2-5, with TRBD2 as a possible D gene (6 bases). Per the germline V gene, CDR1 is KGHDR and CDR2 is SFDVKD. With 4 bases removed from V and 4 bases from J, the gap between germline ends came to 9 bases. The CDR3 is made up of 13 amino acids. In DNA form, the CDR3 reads TGTGCCACCAGTGACGGGAGTTCAGAGACCCAGTACTTC. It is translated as CATSDGSSETQYF.

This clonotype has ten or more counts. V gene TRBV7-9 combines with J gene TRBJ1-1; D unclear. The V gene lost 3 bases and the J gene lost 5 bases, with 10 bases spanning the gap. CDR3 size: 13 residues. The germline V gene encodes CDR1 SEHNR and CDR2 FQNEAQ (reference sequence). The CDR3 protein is CASSLEGITEAFF. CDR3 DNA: TGTGCCAGCAGCTTGGAAGGGATAACTGAAGCTTTCTTT.

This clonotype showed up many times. As DNA, the CDR3 is TGTGCCAGCAGTCTGGACGCCGGACAAGAGACCCAGTACTTC. Amino acid sequence: CASSLDAGQETQYF. This chain links TRBV28 with TRBJ2-5; D remains unclear. V dropped 5 bases and J dropped 2 bases, with 12 bases sitting between them. The germline CDR1 and CDR2 sequences are MDHEN and SYDVKM. The CDR3 totals 14 residues.

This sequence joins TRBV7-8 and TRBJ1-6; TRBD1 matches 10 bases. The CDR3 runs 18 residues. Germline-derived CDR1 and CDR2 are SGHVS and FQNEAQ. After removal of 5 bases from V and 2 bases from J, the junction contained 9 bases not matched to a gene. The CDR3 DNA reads TGTGCCAGCAGCCGACAGGGGGCGGTTGGAACCTATAATTCACCCCTCCACTTT. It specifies CASSRQGAVGTYNSPLHF. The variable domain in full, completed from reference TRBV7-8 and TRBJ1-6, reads GAGVSQSPRYKVAKRGQDVALRCDPISGHVSLFWYQQALGQGPEFLTYFQNEAQLDKSGLPSDRFFAERPEGSVSTLKIQRTQQEDSAVYLCASSRQGAVGTYNSPLHFGNGTRLTVT.

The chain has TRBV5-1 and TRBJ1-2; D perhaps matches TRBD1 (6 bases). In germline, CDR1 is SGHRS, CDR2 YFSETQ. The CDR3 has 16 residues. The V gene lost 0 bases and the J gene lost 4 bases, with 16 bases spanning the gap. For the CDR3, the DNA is TGCGCCAGCAGCTTGGGGGGGCAGCAAACCTCCTATGGCTACACCTTC. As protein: CASSLGGQQTSYGYTF.

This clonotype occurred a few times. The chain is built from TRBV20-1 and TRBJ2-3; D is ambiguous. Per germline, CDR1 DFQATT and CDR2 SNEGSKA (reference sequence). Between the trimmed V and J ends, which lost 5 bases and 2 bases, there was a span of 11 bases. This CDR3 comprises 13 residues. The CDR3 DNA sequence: TGCAGTGCTGGCCGGAGCGCCACAGATACGCAGTATTTT. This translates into CSAGRSATDTQYF.

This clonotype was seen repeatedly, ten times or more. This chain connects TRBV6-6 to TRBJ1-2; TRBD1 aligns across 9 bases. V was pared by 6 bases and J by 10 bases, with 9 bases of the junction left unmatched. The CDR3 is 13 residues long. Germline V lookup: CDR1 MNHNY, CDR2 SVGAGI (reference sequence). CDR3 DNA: TGTGCCAGCAGCCCGGGACAGGGTTTCGCCTACACCTTC. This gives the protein CASSPGQGFAYTF.

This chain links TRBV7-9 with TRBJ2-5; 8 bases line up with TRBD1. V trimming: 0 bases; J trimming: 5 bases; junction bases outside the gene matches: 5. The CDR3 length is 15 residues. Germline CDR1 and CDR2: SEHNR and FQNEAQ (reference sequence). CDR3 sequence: CASSLAPRGLETQYF. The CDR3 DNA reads TGTGCCAGCAGCTTAGCGCCCAGGGGGCTCGAGACCCAGTACTTC.

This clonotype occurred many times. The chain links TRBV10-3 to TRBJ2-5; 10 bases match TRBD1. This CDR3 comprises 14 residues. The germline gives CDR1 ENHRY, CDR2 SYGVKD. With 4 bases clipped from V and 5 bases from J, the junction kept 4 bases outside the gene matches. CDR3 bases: TGTGCCATCAGTGGACAGGGGGCGGGGGAGACCCAGTACTTC. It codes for CAISGQGAGETQYF.

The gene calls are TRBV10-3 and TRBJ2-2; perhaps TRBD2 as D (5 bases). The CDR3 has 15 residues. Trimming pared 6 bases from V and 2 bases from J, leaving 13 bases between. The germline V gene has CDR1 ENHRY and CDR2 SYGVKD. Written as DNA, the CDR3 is TGTGCCATCAGCCGCGTCGGGGTAAACACCGGGGAGCTGTTTTTT. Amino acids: CAISRVGVNTGELFF.

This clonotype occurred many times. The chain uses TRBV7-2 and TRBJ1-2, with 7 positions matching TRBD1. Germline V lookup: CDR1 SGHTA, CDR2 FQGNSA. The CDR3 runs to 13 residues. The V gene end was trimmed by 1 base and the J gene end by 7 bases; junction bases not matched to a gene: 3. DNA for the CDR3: TGTGCCAGCAGCTTAGAGGGGGCGCGTGGCTACACCTTC. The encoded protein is CASSLEGARGYTF.

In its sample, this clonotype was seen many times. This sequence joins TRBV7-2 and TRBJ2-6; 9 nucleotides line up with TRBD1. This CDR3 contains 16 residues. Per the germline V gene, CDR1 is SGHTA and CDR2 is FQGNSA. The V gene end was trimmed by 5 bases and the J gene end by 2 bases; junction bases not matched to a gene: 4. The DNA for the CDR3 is TGTGCCAGCAGCCAAGGGACAGGGACTGGGGCCAACGTCCTGACTTTC. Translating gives CASSQGTGTGANVLTF.

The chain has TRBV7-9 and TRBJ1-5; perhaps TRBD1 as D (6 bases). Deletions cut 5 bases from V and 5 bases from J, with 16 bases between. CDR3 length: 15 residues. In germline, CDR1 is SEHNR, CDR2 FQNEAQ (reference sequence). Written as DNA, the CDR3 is TGTGCCAGCAGCCCCCCCGTCGCAGGGGATCAGCCCCAGCATTTT. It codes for CASSPPVAGDQPQHF.